This entry is about one TCR beta chain. Antigen unknown. These data are taken from a study of cytomegalovirus exposure and HLA in healthy donors. Study details: Roughly 180 million T cells yielded roughly 100 million unique TCR beta sequences, as an earlier analysis found.

Broader study findings: A reported reduction in N-insertions relative to the 666-donor mean was seen in an Asian-associated ancestry cluster in a later analysis. What TCR beta sequences reportedly achieved was accurate prediction of HLA-A and HLA-B alleles in most subjects.

PCR primers comprised 60 Vbeta and 13 Jbeta primers. The method was immunoSEQ multiplex PCR; TCRdb's version includes in-frame clones alone and lacks a portion of them. Among about 170,000 clones listed, over 75% were seen once. The specimen was PBMCs. The receptor was derived from a male donor in good health and CMV-seronegative.

The CDR3 loop is CASGGDSNQPQHF. CDR3 coding DNA: TGTGCCAGCGGGGGCGATAGCAATCAGCCCCAGCATTTT. This sequence joins TRBV27 and TRBJ1-5; D is possibly TRBD1 (6 bases). The germline CDR1 and CDR2 sequences are MNHEY and SMNVEV (reference sequence). The germline V and J ends were trimmed by 8 bases and 0 bases, with 8 bases remaining between them. The CDR3 runs 13 residues.